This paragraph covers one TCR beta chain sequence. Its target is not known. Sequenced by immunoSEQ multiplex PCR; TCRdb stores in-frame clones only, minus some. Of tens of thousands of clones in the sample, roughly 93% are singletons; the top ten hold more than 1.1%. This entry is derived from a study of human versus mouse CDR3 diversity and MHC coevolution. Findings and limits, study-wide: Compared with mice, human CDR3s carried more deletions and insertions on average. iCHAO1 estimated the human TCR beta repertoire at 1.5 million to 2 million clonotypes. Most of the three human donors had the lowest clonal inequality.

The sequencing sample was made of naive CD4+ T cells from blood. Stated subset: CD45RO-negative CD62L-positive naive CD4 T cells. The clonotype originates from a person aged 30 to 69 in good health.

The CDR3 DNA is TGTGCCAGCAGTTTATCCACAGGGGGAGTTGCAACTAATGAAAAACTGTTTTTT. This codes for CASSLSTGGVATNEKLFF. V and J are TRBV27 and TRBJ1-4, with 8 nucleotides matching TRBD1. CDR3 length equals 18 residues. The J segment lost 0 bases and the V segment lost 0 bases, leaving 6 bases of the junction unmatched. Germline CDR1 MNHEY, CDR2 SMNVEV (reference sequence).